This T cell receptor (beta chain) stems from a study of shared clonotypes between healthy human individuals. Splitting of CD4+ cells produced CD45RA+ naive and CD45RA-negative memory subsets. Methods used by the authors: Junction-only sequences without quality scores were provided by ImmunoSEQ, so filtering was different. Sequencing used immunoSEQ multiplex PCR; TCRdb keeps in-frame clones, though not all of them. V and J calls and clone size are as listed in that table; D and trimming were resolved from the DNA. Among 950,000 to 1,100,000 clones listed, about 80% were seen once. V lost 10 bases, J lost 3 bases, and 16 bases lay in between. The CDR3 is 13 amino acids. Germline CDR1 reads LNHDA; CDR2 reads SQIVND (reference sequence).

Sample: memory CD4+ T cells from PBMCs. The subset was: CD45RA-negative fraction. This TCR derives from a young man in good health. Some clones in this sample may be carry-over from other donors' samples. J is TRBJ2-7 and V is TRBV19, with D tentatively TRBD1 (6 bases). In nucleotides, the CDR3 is TGTGCCACCGCCCGTGGACAGATCTACGAGCAGTACTTC. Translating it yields CATARGQIYEQYF.